Given below is one T cell receptor (beta chain) in context. What it binds is not known. Germline V gene lookup returns CDR1 SGHNT and CDR2 YYREEE (reference sequence). The CDR3 is 12 residues long. This sample stems from a study of cytomegalovirus exposure and HLA in healthy donors. Study in general: An early data release held tens of millions of unique TCRs from HLA-typed donors. Genotyping of roughly 400 donors showed that around 81% belonged to the Caucasian-associated ancestry cluster. Study-wide findings and caveats: Cytomegalovirus status was reportedly diagnosed by the classifier with high specificity and sensitivity.

A multiplex PCR was run with 60 Vbeta primers and 13 Jbeta primers. The protocol was immunoSEQ multiplex PCR, while the TCRdb copy is restricted to in-frame clones and leaves out a portion. The sample contains about 110,000 clones, around three quarters of which appear only once. The specimen sequenced was PBMCs. The source is a woman in her thirties or forties in good health and CMV-seronegative. This chain joins TRBV5-4 and TRBJ2-5, with D possibly TRBD2 on 5 matching bases. The end of the DNA fits TRBJ2-7 better, so the J call may be wrong. This CDR3 reads CASSLGGYEQYF. For the CDR3, the DNA is TGTGCCAGCAGCTTGGGCGGGTACGAGCAGTACTTC.